One and the same sample provided the 17 T cell receptor beta chains below, sequenced in a study of blood T cell repertoires in COVID-19. TCRdb keeps only in-frame clones here, not all; method: immunoSEQ multiplex PCR. The repertoire includes roughly 180,000 clones, less than 85% of them detected once, and approximately 4% sits in the top ten. The sample was PBMCs or T cells enriched from blood (not recorded which). Receptors originate from a woman aged 50 to 60 who had recovered from COVID-19.

The J gene is TRBJ1-2, the V gene TRBV6-1; 10 nucleotides line up with TRBD1. With 2 bases clipped from V and 1 base from J, the junction kept 4 bases outside the gene matches. The CDR3 length is 16 residues. The germline gives CDR1 MNHNS, CDR2 SASEGT. CDR3: CASSEPGTGVNYGYTF. The CDR3 DNA reads TGTGCCAGCAGTGAACCCGGGACAGGGGTTAACTATGGCTACACCTTC.

The chain couples TRBV6-2 or TRBV6-3 to TRBJ1-2, with D perhaps TRBD1 (5 bases). Between the trimmed V and J ends, which lost 6 bases and 4 bases, there was a span of 9 bases. This CDR3 has 12 residues. Germline lookup yields CDR1 MNHEY and CDR2 SVGEGT. Here the CDR3 DNA reads TGTGCCAGCAGCACAGGTCTCTATGGCTACACCTTC. Encoded protein: CASSTGLYGYTF.

The chain uses TRBV6-2 or TRBV6-3 and TRBJ2-7, with D possibly being TRBD2 (6 bases). CDR1 and CDR2 from the germline V gene are MNHEY and SVGEGT. V shed 5 bases and J shed 1 base, with 18 bases lying between them. The CDR3 is 16 residues long. This CDR3 reads CASSGGDVLNSYEQYV. The CDR3 bases are TGTGCCAGCAGTGGAGGGGACGTTTTGAATTCCTACGAGCAGTACGTC.

The V call is TRBV6-2 or TRBV6-3, the J call TRBJ1-2; 11 nucleotides align to TRBD1. Germline CDR1 and CDR2: MNHEY and SVGEGT. V lost 4 bases, J lost 6 bases, and 1 base stayed unmatched. This CDR3 has 13 residues. CDR3 protein: CASSLDRGHGYTF. The DNA for the CDR3 is TGTGCCAGCAGTTTGGACAGGGGGCATGGCTACACCTTC.

The V and J genes are TRBV5-8 and TRBJ1-5; the D is unclear. V gave up 2 bases and J gave up 5 bases, with 2 bases separating them. Germline CDR1 SGHTS, CDR2 YDEGEE. CDR3 length: 11 amino acids. The CDR3 loop is CASSFDQPQHF. The CDR3 DNA reads TGTGCCAGCAGCTTCGATCAGCCCCAGCATTTT.

A single count supports this clone. V gene TRBV5-1 combines with J gene TRBJ2-4; 11 positions agree with TRBD2. The CDR3 runs 14 residues. Per germline, CDR1 SGHRS and CDR2 YFSETQ. J gave up 5 bases and V 7 bases, and 5 bases lay outside the gene matches. DNA of the CDR3: TGCGCCAGCTCCACTAGCGGGGGCGAAAACATTCAGTACTTC. Translating gives CASSTSGGENIQYF.

This rearrangement joins TRBV18 to TRBJ1-2, with a tentative D call TRBD1 (5 bases). Per germline, CDR1 KGHSH and CDR2 LQKENI. Trimming pared 2 bases from V and 8 bases from J, leaving 12 bases between. This CDR3 has 13 residues. The CDR3 loop is CASSPTAGRGYTF. CDR3 sequence (DNA): TGTGCCAGCTCACCAACCGCAGGGAGGGGCTACACCTTC. Full variable domain (missing parts from reference TRBV18 and TRBJ1-2): NAGVMQNPRHLVRRRGQEARLRCSPMKGHSHVYWYRQLPEEGLKFMVYLQKENIIDESGMPKERFSAEFPKEGPSILRIQQVVRGDSAAYFCASSPTAGRGYTFGSGTRLTVV.

This clone was detected only once. The V and J genes are TRBV5-4 and TRBJ2-2; tentative D call: TRBD1 (6 bases). V lost 2 bases and J 6 bases, leaving 11 bases between the germline ends. Per the germline V gene, CDR1 is SGHNT and CDR2 is YYREEE (reference sequence). CDR3 length: 14 amino acids. The CDR3 region is CASSFRTGPGELFF. CDR3 nucleotides: TGTGCCAGCAGCTTCCGAACAGGGCCCGGGGAGCTGTTTTTT.

A few counts support this clone. The chain employs TRBV6-4 and TRBJ2-3; 8 bases map to TRBD1. Germline V CDR1 and CDR2: MRHNA, SNTAGT. Trimming took 4 bases from V and 4 from J; bases not matched to a gene: 7. The length of the CDR3 is 15 residues. The CDR3 spells CASSAGTGQSDTQYF. The CDR3 bases are TGTGCCAGCAGTGCCGGGACAGGTCAGTCAGATACGCAGTATTTT.

This chain links TRBV7-9 with TRBJ1-5; D remains unclear. The CDR3 length is 17 residues. Trimming left V 3 bases short and J 1 base short, with 16 bases between. CDR1 and CDR2 (germline): SEHNR, FQNEAQ (reference sequence). This chain's CDR3 is CASSFPPGSGSNQPQHF. DNA for the CDR3: TGTGCCAGCAGCTTCCCCCCAGGTTCTGGGAGCAATCAGCCCCAGCATTTT.

The chain couples TRBV27 to TRBJ1-1, with 9 bases aligning to TRBD1. The V gene end was trimmed by 6 bases and the J gene end by 1 base; junction bases not matched to a gene: 9. The germline V gene has CDR1 MNHEY and CDR2 SMNVEV (reference sequence). This CDR3 has 16 residues. The DNA for the CDR3 is TGTGCCAGCAGCCGCGACAGGGGGAAAGGGAACACTGAAGCTTTCTTT. Amino acids: CASSRDRGKGNTEAFF.

This chain links TRBV7-2 with TRBJ1-1; D ambiguous. V was clipped by 4 bases and J by 0 bases, with 6 bases between them. This CDR3 contains 13 residues. Germline CDR1 is SGHTA and CDR2 is FQGNSA. In nucleotides, the CDR3 is TGTGCCAGCAGCTCCCAGGTGAACACTGAAGCTTTCTTT. It yields the protein CASSSQVNTEAFF.

The chain recombines TRBV28 with TRBJ2-1; the match to TRBD2 covers 13 bases. Germline CDR1 and CDR2: MDHEN and SYDVKM. The length of the CDR3 is 16 residues. Germline trimming cut 6 bases from V and 6 bases from J; bases unmatched to any gene: 8. CDR3 loop: CASSFRLAGGLNEQFF. CDR3 bases: TGTGCCAGCAGCTTTAGACTAGCGGGGGGCCTCAATGAGCAGTTCTTC. The full variable domain, its missing parts supplied by reference TRBV28 and TRBJ2-1, is DVKVTQSSRYLVKRTGEKVFLECVQDMDHENMFWYRQDPGLGLRLIYFSYDVKMKEKGDIPEGYSVSREKKERFSLILESASTNQTSMYLCASSFRLAGGLNEQFFGPGTRLTVL.

The chain recombines TRBV19 with TRBJ2-5, with 7 bases fitting TRBD2. The germline CDR1 and CDR2 sequences are LNHDA and SQIVND (reference sequence). The CDR3 sequence is 15 residues long. V gave up 8 bases and J gave up 5 bases; unmatched junction bases: 14. The CDR3 protein is CASLSSGHGRETQYF. CDR3 coding DNA: TGTGCCAGTCTTTCCAGCGGACACGGGAGGGAGACCCAGTACTTC. Supplemented by reference TRBV19 and TRBJ2-5, the full variable domain reads DGGITQSPKYLFRKEGQNVTLSCEQNLNHDAMYWYRQDPGQGLRLIYYSQIVNDFQKGDIAEGYSVSREKKESFPLTVTSAQKNPTAFYLCASLSSGHGRETQYFGPGTRLLVL.

The chain has TRBV4-3 and TRBJ1-5; TRBD1 matches 8 bases. The germline CDR1 and CDR2 sequences are LGHNA and YSLEER. The CDR3 is 16 amino acids. V lost 1 base, J lost 6 bases, and 8 bases stayed unmatched. The CDR3 reads CASSQGRAGGGQPQHF. The CDR3 DNA follows: TGCGCCAGCAGCCAAGGGCGGGCAGGGGGCGGTCAGCCCCAGCATTTT.

The chain carries TRBV18 and TRBJ1-5, with D perhaps matching TRBD1 (6 bases). This CDR3 has 15 residues. Deletions cut 1 base from V and 5 bases from J, with 12 bases between. CDR1 is KGHSH and CDR2 is LQKENI in the germline V gene. This chain's CDR3 is CASSPRGQKDQPQHF. CDR3 in DNA: TGTGCCAGCTCACCACGAGGACAGAAGGATCAGCCCCAGCATTTT.

The chain combines TRBV27 with TRBJ1-2, with a possible D match to TRBD1 (6 bases). This CDR3 spans 18 amino acids. Looked up from germline, CDR1 is MNHEY and CDR2 is SMNVEV (reference sequence). Trimming left V 3 bases short and J 5 bases short, with 25 bases between. CDR3 sequence: CASSFRPATAPGAYGYTF. CDR3 nucleotides: TGTGCCAGCAGTTTCAGGCCCGCGACAGCCCCAGGGGCGTATGGCTACACCTTC.